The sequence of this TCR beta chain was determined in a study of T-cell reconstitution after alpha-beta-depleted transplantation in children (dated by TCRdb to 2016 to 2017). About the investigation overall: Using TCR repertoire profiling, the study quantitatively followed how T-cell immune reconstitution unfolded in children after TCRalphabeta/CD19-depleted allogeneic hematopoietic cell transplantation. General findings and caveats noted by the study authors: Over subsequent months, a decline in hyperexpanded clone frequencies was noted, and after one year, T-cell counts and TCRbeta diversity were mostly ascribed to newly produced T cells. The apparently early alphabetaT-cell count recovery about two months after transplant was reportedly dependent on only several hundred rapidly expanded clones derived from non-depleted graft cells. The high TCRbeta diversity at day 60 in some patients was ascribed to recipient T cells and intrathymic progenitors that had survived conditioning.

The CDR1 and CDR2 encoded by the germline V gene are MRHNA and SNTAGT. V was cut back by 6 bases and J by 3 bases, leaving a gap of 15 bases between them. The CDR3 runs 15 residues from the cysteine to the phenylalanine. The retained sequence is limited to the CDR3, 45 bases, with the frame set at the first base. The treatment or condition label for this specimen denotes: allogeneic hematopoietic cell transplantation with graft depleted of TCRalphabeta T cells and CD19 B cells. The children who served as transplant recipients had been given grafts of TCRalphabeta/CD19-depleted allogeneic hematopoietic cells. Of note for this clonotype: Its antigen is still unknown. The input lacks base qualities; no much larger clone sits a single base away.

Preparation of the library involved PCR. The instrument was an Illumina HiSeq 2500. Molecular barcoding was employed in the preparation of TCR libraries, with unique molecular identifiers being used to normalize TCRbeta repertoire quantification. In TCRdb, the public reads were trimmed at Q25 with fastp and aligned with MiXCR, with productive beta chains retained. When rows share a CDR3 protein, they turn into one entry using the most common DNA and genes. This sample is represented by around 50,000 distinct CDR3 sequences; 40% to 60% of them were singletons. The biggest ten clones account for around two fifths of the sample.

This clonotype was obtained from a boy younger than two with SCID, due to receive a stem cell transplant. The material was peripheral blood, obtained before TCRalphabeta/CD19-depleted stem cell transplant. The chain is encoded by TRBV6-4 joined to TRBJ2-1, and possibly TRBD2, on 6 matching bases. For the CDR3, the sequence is CASSPRGGDYNEQFF. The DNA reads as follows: TGTGCCAGCAGCCCGAGGGGCGGGGACTACAATGAGCAGTTCTTC.